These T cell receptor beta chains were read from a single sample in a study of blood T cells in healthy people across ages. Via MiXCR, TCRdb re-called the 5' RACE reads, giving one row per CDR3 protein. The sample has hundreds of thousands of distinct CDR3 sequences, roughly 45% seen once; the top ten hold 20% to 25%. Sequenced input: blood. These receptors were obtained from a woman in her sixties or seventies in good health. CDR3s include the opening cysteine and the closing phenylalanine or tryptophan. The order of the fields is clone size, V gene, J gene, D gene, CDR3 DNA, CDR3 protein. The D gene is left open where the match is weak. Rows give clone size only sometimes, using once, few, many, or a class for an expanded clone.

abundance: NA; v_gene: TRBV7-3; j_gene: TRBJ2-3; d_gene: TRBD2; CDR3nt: TGTGCCAGCAGCTCTAGCGGGGGGGCGACAGATACGCAGTATTTT; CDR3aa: CASSSSGGATDTQYF
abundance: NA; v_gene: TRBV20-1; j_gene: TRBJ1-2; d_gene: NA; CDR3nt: TGCAGTGCCACAGGCAGATACTATGGCTACACCTTC; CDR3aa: CSATGRYYGYTF
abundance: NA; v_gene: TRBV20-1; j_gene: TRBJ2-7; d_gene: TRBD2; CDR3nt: TGCAGTGCTAGGCCTGCGGGGGGAAACGAGCAGTACTTC; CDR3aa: CSARPAGGNEQYF
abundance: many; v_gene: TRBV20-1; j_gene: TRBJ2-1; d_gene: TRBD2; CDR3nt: TGCAGTGCTCGAGGACTAGCGGGGTCCAATGAGCAGTTCTTC; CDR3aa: CSARGLAGSNEQFF
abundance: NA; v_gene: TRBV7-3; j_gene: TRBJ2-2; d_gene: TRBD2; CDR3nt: TGTGCCAGCAGCTCGCGGGAGAGCGGGGAGCTGTTTTTT; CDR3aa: CASSSRESGELFF
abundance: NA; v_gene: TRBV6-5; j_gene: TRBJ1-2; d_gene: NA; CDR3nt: TGTGTCAGCAGTTACTCGACAAAGGGTAACTATGGCTACACCTTC; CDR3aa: CVSSYSTKGNYGYTF
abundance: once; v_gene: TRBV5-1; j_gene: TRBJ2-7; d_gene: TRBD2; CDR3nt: TGCGCCAGCAGCTCCCCCGGGACTAGTGGGGGCAGCTCCTACAATGAGCAGTACTTC; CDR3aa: CASSSPGTSGGSSYNEQYF
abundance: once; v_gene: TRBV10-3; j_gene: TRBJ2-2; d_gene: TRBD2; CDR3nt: TGTGCCGTCAGTGTTGCTAGCGGGAGGCGAAGTGGCACCGGGGAGCTGTTTTTT; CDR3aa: CAVSVASGRRSGTGELFF
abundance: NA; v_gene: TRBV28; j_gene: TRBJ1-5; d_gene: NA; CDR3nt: TGTGCCAGCAGTTTCCCATCGCAGCCCCAGCATTTT; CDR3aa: CASSFPSQPQHF
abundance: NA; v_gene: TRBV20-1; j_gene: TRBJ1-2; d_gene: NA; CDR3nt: TGCAGTGCTGGCCTAGGGGGAATAGGAGAAGGCTACACCTTC; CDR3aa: CSAGLGGIGEGYTF
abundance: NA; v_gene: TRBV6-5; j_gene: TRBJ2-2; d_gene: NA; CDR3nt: TGTGCCAGCAGTTACGGCTTGAACACCGGGGAGCTGTTTTTT; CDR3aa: CASSYGLNTGELFF
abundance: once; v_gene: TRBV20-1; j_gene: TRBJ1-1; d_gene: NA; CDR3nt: TGCAGTGCTAGATGGGAGCTGAACACTGAAGCTTTCTTT; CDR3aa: CSARWELNTEAFF
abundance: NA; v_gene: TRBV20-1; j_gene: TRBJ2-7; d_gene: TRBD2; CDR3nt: TGCAGTGCTAGAGATGCCAGCGGGGGTTCAAATGAGCAGTACTTC; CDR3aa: CSARDASGGSNEQYF
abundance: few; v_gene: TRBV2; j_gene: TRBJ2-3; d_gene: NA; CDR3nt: TGTGCCAGCAGGGTGGGACTTCCGGAGGCGGATACGCAGTATTTT; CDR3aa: CASRVGLPEADTQYF
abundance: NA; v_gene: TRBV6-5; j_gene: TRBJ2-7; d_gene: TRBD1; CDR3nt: TGTGCCAGCAGTGCTACCGGGACAGGGAACGAGCAGTACTTC; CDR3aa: CASSATGTGNEQYF
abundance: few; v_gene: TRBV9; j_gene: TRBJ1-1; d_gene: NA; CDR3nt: TGTGCCAGCAGCCCAGGGGTGATGAACACTGAAGCTTTCTTT; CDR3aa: CASSPGVMNTEAFF
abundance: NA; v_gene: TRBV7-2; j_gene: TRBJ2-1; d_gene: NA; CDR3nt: TGTGCCAGCAGCTTAGGAAAGGGTCCGCGCGAGCAGTTCTTC; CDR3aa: CASSLGKGPREQFF
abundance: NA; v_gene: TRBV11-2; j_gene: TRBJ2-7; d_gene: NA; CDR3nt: TGTGCCAGCAGCTTAGCGTGGGGGGGCAATGAGCAGTACTTC; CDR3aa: CASSLAWGGNEQYF
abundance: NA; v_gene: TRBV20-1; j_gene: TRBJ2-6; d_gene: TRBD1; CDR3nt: TGCAGTGCTTCGACAGGGGGGACTGGGGCCAACGTCCTGACTTTC; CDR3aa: CSASTGGTGANVLTF
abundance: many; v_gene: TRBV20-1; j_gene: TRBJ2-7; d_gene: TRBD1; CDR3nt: TGCAGTGCTAGCCGACAGGGGGGGGCCTACGAGCAGTACTTC; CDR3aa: CSASRQGGAYEQYF
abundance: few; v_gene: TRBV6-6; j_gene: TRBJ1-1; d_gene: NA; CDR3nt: TGTGCCACCGCCGCGGCCGGCAGGGGTACTGAAGCTTTCTTT; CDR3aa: CATAAAGRGTEAFF
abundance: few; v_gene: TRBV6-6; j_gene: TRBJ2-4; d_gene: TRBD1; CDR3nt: TGTGCCAGCAGTGACAGGGGTGGGTCCAAAAACATTCAGTACTTC; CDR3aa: CASSDRGGSKNIQYF
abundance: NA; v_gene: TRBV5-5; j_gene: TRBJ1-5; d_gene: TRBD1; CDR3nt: TGTGCCAGCAGCCTACTACAGGGGGCCCTCAATCGGCCCCAGCATTTT; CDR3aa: CASSLLQGALNRPQHF
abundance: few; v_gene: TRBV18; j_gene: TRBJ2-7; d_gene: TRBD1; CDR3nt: TGTGCCAGCTCAGCTCAAGCCGGACAGGGGGCCTACGAGCAGTACTTC; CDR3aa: CASSAQAGQGAYEQYF
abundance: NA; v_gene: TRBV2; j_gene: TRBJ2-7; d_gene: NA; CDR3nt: TGTGCCAGCACGACAGCATCCTACGAGCAGTACTTC; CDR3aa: CASTTASYEQYF
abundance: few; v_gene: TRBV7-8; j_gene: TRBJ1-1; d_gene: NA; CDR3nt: TGTGCCAGCAGCGTTACCGGGACCTACTTAAACACTGAAGCTTTCTTT; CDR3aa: CASSVTGTYLNTEAFF
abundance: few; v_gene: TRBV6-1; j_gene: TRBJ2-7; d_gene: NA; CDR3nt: TGTGCCAGCAACGGAGACAGCTACGAGCAGTACTTC; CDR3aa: CASNGDSYEQYF
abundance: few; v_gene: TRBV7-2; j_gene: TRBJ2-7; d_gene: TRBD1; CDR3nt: TGTGCCAGCAGCTCTTACAGGGGGCTCGAGCAGTACTTC; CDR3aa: CASSSYRGLEQYF
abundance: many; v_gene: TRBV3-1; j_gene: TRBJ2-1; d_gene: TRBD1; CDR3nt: TGTGCCAGCAGCCAGGCGACAGGGGGTAGTTACAATGAGCAGTTCTTC; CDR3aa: CASSQATGGSYNEQFF
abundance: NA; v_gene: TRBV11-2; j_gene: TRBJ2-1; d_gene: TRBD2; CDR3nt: TGTGCCAGCAGCCGTCTAGCGGCCACCGATTACAATGAGCAGTTCTTC; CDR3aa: CASSRLAATDYNEQFF
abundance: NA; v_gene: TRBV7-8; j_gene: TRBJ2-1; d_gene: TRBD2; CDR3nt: TGTGCCAGCAGCTTAAATGGAGTAGCGGGGGGAAATGAGCAGTTCTTC; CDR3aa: CASSLNGVAGGNEQFF
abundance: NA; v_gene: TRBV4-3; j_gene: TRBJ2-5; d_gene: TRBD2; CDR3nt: TGCGCCAGCAGCAATAGCGGGAGGGCCCTCGGGGAGACCCAGTACTTC; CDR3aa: CASSNSGRALGETQYF
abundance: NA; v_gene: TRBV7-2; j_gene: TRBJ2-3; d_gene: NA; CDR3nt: TGTGCCAGCAGGCCCGCGGGCGGGAGCACAGATACGCAGTATTTT; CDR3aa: CASRPAGGSTDTQYF
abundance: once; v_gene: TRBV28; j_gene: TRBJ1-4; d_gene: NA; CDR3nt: TGTGCCGCGGCGGGGACTAATGAAAAACTGTTTTTT; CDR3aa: CAAAGTNEKLFF
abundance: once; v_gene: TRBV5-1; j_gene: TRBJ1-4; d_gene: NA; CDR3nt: TGCGCCAGCAGCGATGGACAGAATGAAAAACTGTTTTTT; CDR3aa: CASSDGQNEKLFF
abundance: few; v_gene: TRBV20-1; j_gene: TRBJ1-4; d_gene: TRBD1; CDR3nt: TGCAGTGCCGACAGGGGGCCTGATGAAAAACTGTTTTTT; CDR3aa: CSADRGPDEKLFF
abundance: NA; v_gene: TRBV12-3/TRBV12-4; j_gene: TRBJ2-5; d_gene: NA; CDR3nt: TGTGCCAGCAGTTTAGACCGGACTTCTTACAATGAGCAGTACTTC; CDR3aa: CASSLDRTSYNEQYF
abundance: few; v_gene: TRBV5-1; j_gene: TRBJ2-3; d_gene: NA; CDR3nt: TGCGCCAGCAGCGACCCTTGGGCAGGACAACTCACAGATACGCAGTATTTT; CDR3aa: CASSDPWAGQLTDTQYF
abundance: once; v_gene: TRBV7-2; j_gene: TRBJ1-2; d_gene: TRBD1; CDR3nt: TGTGCCAGCAGCCCGCAAGTGGGACAGGGAAACTATGGCTACACCTTC; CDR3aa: CASSPQVGQGNYGYTF
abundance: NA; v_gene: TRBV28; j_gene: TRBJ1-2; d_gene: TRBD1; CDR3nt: TGTGCCAGCAGTTTATCGACAGGGGGCAACGGCTACACCTTC; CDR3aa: CASSLSTGGNGYTF
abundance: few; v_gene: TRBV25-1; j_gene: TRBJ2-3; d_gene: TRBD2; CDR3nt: TGTGCCAGCAGTGGCGCGGGGGGGGCCCCTAGCACAGATACGCAGTATTTT; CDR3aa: CASSGAGGAPSTDTQYF
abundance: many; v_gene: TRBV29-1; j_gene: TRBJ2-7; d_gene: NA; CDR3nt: TGCAGCGTTGAAGGCCCGCGGGAAGCACACTACGAGCAGTACTTC; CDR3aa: CSVEGPREAHYEQYF
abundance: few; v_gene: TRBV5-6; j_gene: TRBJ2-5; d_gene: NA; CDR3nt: TGTGCCAGCCGGGGGTTCCTAATACAAGAGACCCAGTACTTC; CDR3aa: CASRGFLIQETQYF
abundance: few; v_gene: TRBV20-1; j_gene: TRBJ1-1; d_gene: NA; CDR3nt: TGCAGTGCTAGAGATTGGGGGGTCACTGAAGCTTTCTTT; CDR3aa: CSARDWGVTEAFF
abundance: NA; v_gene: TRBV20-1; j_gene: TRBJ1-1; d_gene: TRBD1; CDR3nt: TGCAGTGCTGATCCGGGACAGGGACGTACTGAAGCTTTCTTT; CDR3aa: CSADPGQGRTEAFF
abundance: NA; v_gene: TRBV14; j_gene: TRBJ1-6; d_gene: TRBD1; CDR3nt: TGTGCCAGCAGCCCGAGTAGGGGGCTAAATTCACCCCTCCACTTT; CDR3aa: CASSPSRGLNSPLHF
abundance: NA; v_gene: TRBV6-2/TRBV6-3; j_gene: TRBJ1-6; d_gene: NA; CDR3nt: TGTGCCAGCAGCGACCAACAGGGACTGACCAATTCACCCCTCCACTTT; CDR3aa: CASSDQQGLTNSPLHF
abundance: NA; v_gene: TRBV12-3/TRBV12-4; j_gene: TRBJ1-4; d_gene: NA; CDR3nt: TGTGCCAGCAGCGCGACAGGTCCCAATGAAAAACTGTTTTTT; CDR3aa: CASSATGPNEKLFF
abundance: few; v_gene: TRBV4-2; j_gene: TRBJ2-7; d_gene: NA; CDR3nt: TGTGCCAGCAGCCACGAGGCGACGGAGCAGTACTTC; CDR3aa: CASSHEATEQYF
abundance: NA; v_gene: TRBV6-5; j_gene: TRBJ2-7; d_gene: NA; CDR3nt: TGTGCCAGCAGTGATAGGGGCCTGGGGGAGCAGTACTTC; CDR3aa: CASSDRGLGEQYF
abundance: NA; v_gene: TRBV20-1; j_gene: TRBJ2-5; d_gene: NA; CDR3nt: TGCAGTGCCGCCTCAGAAGGGCGGTTCCAAGAGACCCAGTACTTC; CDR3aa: CSAASEGRFQETQYF
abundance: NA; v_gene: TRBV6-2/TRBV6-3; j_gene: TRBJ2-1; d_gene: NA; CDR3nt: TGTGCCAGCAGTGACGTCTGGCCAGACAATGTGCAGTTCTTC; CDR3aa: CASSDVWPDNVQFF
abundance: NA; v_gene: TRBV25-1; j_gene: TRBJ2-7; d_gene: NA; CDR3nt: TGTGCCATAGCGATGGGGGACGAGCAGTACTTC; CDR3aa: CAIAMGDEQYF
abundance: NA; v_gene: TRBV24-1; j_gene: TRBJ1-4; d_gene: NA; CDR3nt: TGTGCCACCAGTGATCGACAGGAAAAACTGTTTTTT; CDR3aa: CATSDRQEKLFF
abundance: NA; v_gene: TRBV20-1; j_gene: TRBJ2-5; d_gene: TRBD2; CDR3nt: TGCAGTGCTATCCGACTAGCGGGAGGGCTTGGGCGGGAGACCCAGTACTTC; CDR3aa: CSAIRLAGGLGRETQYF
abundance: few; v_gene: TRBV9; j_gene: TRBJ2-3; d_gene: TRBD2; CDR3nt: TGTGCCAGCAGCGTAATAGCGGGAGGCGGGGATACGCAGTATTTT; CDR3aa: CASSVIAGGGDTQYF
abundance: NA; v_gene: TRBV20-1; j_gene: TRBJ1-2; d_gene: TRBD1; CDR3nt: TGCAGTGCTAGGGAGACAGGGCTTACTAACTATGGCTACACCTTC; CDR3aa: CSARETGLTNYGYTF
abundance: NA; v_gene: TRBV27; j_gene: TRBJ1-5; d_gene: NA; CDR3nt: TGTGCCAGCCGACCGTCAAGCCAGGGGTATAGCAATCAGCCCCAGCATTTT; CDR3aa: CASRPSSQGYSNQPQHF
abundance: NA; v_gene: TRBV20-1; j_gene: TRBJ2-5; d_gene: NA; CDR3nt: TGCAGTGCTAGAGATTTATCCAGGGTAGAGACCCAGTACTTC; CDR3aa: CSARDLSRVETQYF